What follows are 31 T cell receptor beta chains derived from one specimen sequenced in a study of T cell responses to AZD1222 COVID-19 vaccine. This table comes from immunoSEQ multiplex PCR, and its TCRdb copy is limited to in-frame clones, with some not included. The sample holds 130,000 or so clones, 90% seen once. The sequencing here drew on peripheral blood, taken on day 0 of AZD1222 vaccination. These receptors were collected from an adult in good health.

The chain is built from TRBV28 and TRBJ1-2; possibly TRBD1 for D (6 bases). The CDR3 is 14 residues long. V was clipped by 5 bases and J by 5 bases, with 15 bases between them. CDR1 is MDHEN, CDR2 SYDVKM, per germline. In DNA, the CDR3 is TGTGCCAGCAGTGCCCACGGGACACTATATGGCTACACCTTC. This gives the protein CASSAHGTLYGYTF.

V gene TRBV29-1 combines with J gene TRBJ2-2, with D unclear. The V end lost 3 bases, the J end lost 3 bases, and 5 bases lay between the germline ends. The length of the CDR3 is 12 residues. Germline CDR1 and CDR2: SQVTM and ANQGSEA. CDR3: CSVDLHTGELFF. CDR3 nucleotide sequence: TGCAGCGTTGATCTCCACACCGGGGAGCTGTTTTTT.

The genes are TRBV6-2 or TRBV6-3 and TRBJ1-1; TRBD1 is a possible D gene (6 bases). Trimming removed 6 bases at V and 0 bases at J, with 17 bases between. The V gene's germline CDR1 is MNHEY and CDR2 SVGEGT. This CDR3 is 16 amino acids long. Here the CDR3 DNA reads TGTGCCAGCAGCAACGGGGGCGGGGGACTGAACACTGAAGCTTTCTTT. Translation gives CASSNGGGGLNTEAFF.

This clone is a singleton in its sample. This rearrangement joins TRBV28 to TRBJ2-2; 9 bases align to TRBD2. With V trimmed by 6 bases and J by 7 bases, 18 bases remained unmatched. Germline V lookup: CDR1 MDHEN, CDR2 SYDVKM. CDR3 length equals 18 residues. In nucleotides, the CDR3 is TGTGCCAGCAGCCCAATCCCCCATAGCGGGAGTCTAGGCGGGGAGCTGTTTTTT. Translated, it gives CASSPIPHSGSLGGELFF.

The gene calls are TRBV28 and TRBJ2-1, with TRBD2 matching 9 bases. Germline V gives CDR1 MDHEN, CDR2 SYDVKM. The CDR3 runs to 16 residues. The J segment lost 5 bases and the V segment lost 8 bases, leaving 13 bases of the junction unmatched. The CDR3 here is CASPPPGLATNNEQFF. DNA for the CDR3: TGTGCCAGCCCCCCTCCTGGACTAGCGACAAACAATGAGCAGTTCTTC.

The chain has TRBV3-1 (or the pseudogene TRBV3-2) and TRBJ1-1; perhaps TRBD1 as D (5 bases). The ends were cut back, 4 bases at V and 0 bases at J, with 9 bases in the middle. Germline CDR1 and CDR2: LGHDT and YNNKEL (reference sequence). The CDR3 consists of 14 residues. The CDR3 sequence is CASSRGTLNTEAFF. The CDR3 nucleotides are TGTGCCAGCAGCCGGGGGACCCTGAACACTGAAGCTTTCTTT.

This chain links TRBV18 with TRBJ2-7; a possible D gene is TRBD1 (7 bases). The CDR3 is 16 residues long. Germline V gene lookup returns CDR1 KGHSH and CDR2 LQKENI. V was shortened by 5 bases and J by 6 bases, with 23 bases between the two germline ends. As DNA, the CDR3 is TGTGCCAGCTCAGCCAGGGGACAGCTTCTCGGGGGCGAGCAGTACTTC. It yields the protein CASSARGQLLGGEQYF.

The chain links TRBV27 to TRBJ1-2; a weak D match, TRBD1 (6 bases). CDR3 length: 17 amino acids. In germline, CDR1 is MNHEY, CDR2 SMNVEV (reference sequence). V shed 2 bases and J shed 3 bases, with 19 bases lying between them. DNA for the CDR3: TGTGCCAGCAGTTTACTACCATCCCTGACAGGTGACTATGGCTACACCTTC. It is translated as CASSLLPSLTGDYGYTF.

This clone was observed a handful of times. The V call is TRBV28, the J call TRBJ1-1; unclear D gene. Germline V gives CDR1 MDHEN, CDR2 SYDVKM. The V gene lost 4 bases and the J gene lost 5 bases, with 11 bases spanning the gap. This CDR3 comprises 13 residues. CDR3 nucleotides: TGTGCCAGCAGTTCAGGATTACGGACTGAAGCTTTCTTT. It translates to CASSSGLRTEAFF.

This chain links TRBV6-5 with TRBJ2-5, with no clear D. Germline CDR1 and CDR2: MNHEY and SVGAGI. CDR3 length: 13 residues. The V and J ends lost 5 bases and 3 bases respectively, with 10 bases between them. The CDR3 bases are TGTGCCAGCAGTAGGGCTCGGGAAGAGACCCAGTACTTC. Protein product: CASSRAREETQYF.

This clone was seen once. The chain couples TRBV2 to TRBJ1-3, with 9 bases lining up with TRBD1. This CDR3 region has 15 residues. After removal of 6 bases from V and 2 bases from J, the junction contained 5 bases not matched to a gene. CDR1 SNHLY and CDR2 FYNNEI come from the germline V gene. This chain's CDR3 is CASRRGQGTGNTIYF. The CDR3 DNA reads TGTGCCAGCAGGCGGGGACAGGGAACTGGAAACACCATATATTTT. Filled out from reference TRBV2 and TRBJ1-3, the complete variable domain reads EPEVTQTPSHQVTQMGQEVILRCVPISNHLYFYWYRQILGQKVEFLVSFYNNEISEKSEIFDDQFSVERPDGSNFTLKIRSTKLEDSAMYFCASRRGQGTGNTIYFGEGSWLTVV.

The genes are TRBV5-1 and TRBJ2-3; TRBD1 might be the D (5 bases). The CDR3 is made up of 14 amino acids. Germline V gene lookup returns CDR1 SGHRS and CDR2 YFSETQ. The V and J ends lost 0 bases and 4 bases respectively, with 9 bases between them. The CDR3, as DNA: TGCGCCAGCAGCTTGGGACAGAGCGCAGATACGCAGTATTTT. Its protein product is CASSLGQSADTQYF.

This chain joins TRBV28 and TRBJ2-7; D is possibly TRBD1 (5 bases). Trimming left V 4 bases short and J 7 bases short, with 20 bases between. CDR1 and CDR2 (germline): MDHEN, SYDVKM. The CDR3 has 15 amino acids. The CDR3 sequence: CASSSPNGASVEQYF. The CDR3 DNA follows: TGTGCCAGCAGTTCACCTAATGGGGCCTCCGTGGAGCAGTACTTC.

The V and J genes are TRBV7-9 and TRBJ1-1, with 9 bases that match TRBD1. Germline CDR1 SEHNR, CDR2 FQNEAQ (reference sequence). The CDR3 is 15 residues long. V was pared by 5 bases and J by 7 bases, with 11 bases of the junction left unmatched. The CDR3 bases are TGTGCCAGCAGCCCTACCGGGACAGGGAAGGGTGAAGCTTTCTTT. The encoded protein is CASSPTGTGKGEAFF.

The chain links TRBV18 to TRBJ2-1; 7 bases are a match to TRBD2. The CDR3 is 16 amino acids. V shed 0 bases and J 3 bases; nucleotides not matched to a gene: 5. Germline values: CDR1 KGHSH, CDR2 LQKENI. CDR3 residues: CASSPPSGLDYNEQFF. The CDR3 coding sequence is TGTGCCAGCTCACCACCGTCCGGACTAGACTACAATGAGCAGTTCTTC.

V gene TRBV18 combines with J gene TRBJ2-5; D call uncertain. V lost 1 base to trimming and J lost 3 bases, with 0 bases between them. This CDR3 has 11 amino acids. The germline gives CDR1 KGHSH, CDR2 LQKENI. The CDR3 here is CASSPQETQYF. The CDR3 region has the DNA TGTGCCAGCTCACCACAAGAGACCCAGTACTTC. Filled out from reference TRBV18 and TRBJ2-5, the complete variable domain reads NAGVMQNPRHLVRRRGQEARLRCSPMKGHSHVYWYRQLPEEGLKFMVYLQKENIIDESGMPKERFSAEFPKEGPSILRIQQVVRGDSAAYFCASSPQETQYFGPGTRLLVL.

This chain connects TRBV7-2 to TRBJ1-4; maybe TRBD1 (6 bases). V lost 2 bases to trimming and J lost 7 bases, with 11 bases between them. CDR1 and CDR2 (germline): SGHTA, FQGNSA. This CDR3 contains 14 residues. CDR3: CASSLLGQTEKLFF. The CDR3 DNA follows: TGTGCCAGCAGCTTACTCGGACAGACTGAAAAACTGTTTTTT.

This chain links TRBV21-1 with TRBJ1-5; TRBD1 is the table's D call, not checked against the DNA. TRBV21-1 is deemed a pseudogene. The CDR3 has 15 amino acids. The CDR3 DNA is TGTGCCAACAAGACAGGGGCATATAGCAATCAGCCCCAGCATTTT. It codes for CANKTGAYSNQPQHF.

This clone was observed a handful of times. Sequence at one end of the junction differs from germline and may be a read error. J is TRBJ2-7 and V is TRBV3-1 (or the pseudogene TRBV3-2); no firm D call. The length of the CDR3 is 9 residues. Germline values: CDR1 LGHDT, CDR2 YNNKEL (reference sequence). The CDR3 spells CASTRFESF. CDR3 coding DNA: TGTGCCAGCACCCGGTTCGAGAGCTTC.

This clone was detected only once. The sample contains more than one DNA sequence encoding this CDR3. This chain joins TRBV28 and TRBJ2-5; D is possibly TRBD1 (5 bases). V lost 2 bases, J lost 4 bases, and 11 bases lay in between. This CDR3 contains 14 residues. Germline V gives CDR1 MDHEN, CDR2 SYDVKM. The CDR3: CASSLRQGRETQYF. CDR3 coding DNA: TGTGCCAGCAGTTTAAGGCAGGGTAGAGAGACCCAGTACTTC.

The V gene is TRBV6-1, the J gene TRBJ1-3; D not resolved. CDR1 MNHNS and CDR2 SASEGT come from the germline V gene. There are 17 residues in the CDR3. With 1 base removed from V and 4 bases from J, the gap between germline ends came to 17 bases. CDR3 sequence: CASSEDPPSVTGNTIYF. The DNA of the CDR3 is TGTGCCAGCAGTGAAGACCCTCCTAGCGTTACCGGAAACACCATATATTTT.

The rearrangement links TRBV29-1 to TRBJ1-1; TRBD1 might be the D (5 bases). The CDR3 length is 13 residues. V lost 2 bases, J lost 2 bases, and 9 bases lay in between. Germline CDR1 and CDR2: SQVTM and ANQGSEA. The CDR3 loop reads CSVETTDNTEAFF. CDR3 DNA sequence: TGCAGCGTTGAAACGACAGATAACACTGAAGCTTTCTTT.

This clone appeared once. This chain links TRBV19 with TRBJ2-7; D could derive from TRBD1 or TRBD2 (5 bases each). V was trimmed by 5 bases and J by 3 bases, leaving 5 bases between them. This CDR3 is built from 11 residues. Germline CDR1 and CDR2: LNHDA and SQIVND (reference sequence). The CDR3 DNA reads TGTGCCAGTAGTGGGGGCTACGAGCAGTACTTC. Its translation: CASSGGYEQYF. The whole variable domain, filled in from reference TRBV19 and TRBJ2-7, reads DGGITQSPKYLFRKEGQNVTLSCEQNLNHDAMYWYRQDPGQGLRLIYYSQIVNDFQKGDIAEGYSVSREKKESFPLTVTSAQKNPTAFYLCASSGGYEQYFGPGTRLTVT.

This CDR3 reads CASSAPTGNYGYTF. CDR3 DNA sequence: TGTGCCAGCAGCGCCCCGACAGGGAACTATGGCTACACCTTC. The rearrangement joins TRBV9 to TRBJ1-2, with 7 bases fitting TRBD1. V trimming: 3 bases; J trimming: 2 bases; junction bases outside the gene matches: 4. CDR3 length: 14 amino acids. Germline V gene data show CDR1 as SGDLS and CDR2 as YYNGEE.

The genes are TRBV4-3 and TRBJ2-1, with 7 bases identical to TRBD2. With 1 base clipped from V and 8 bases from J, the junction kept 8 bases outside the gene matches. Germline V gene sequence: CDR1 LGHNA, CDR2 YSLEER. This CDR3 has 15 amino acids. CDR3 loop: CASSQGGGSLDEQFF. The CDR3 coding sequence is TGCGCCAGCAGCCAAGGAGGCGGGAGTTTGGATGAGCAGTTCTTC.

Here the CDR3 DNA reads TGTGCCAGCAGGTCAGAGAGCTCCTATAATTCACCCCTCCACTTT. Translated, it gives CASRSESSYNSPLHF. The chain has TRBV2 and TRBJ1-6, with D uncertain. V was pared by 6 bases and J by 0 bases, with 9 bases between. CDR1 is SNHLY and CDR2 is FYNNEI in the germline V gene. The CDR3 length is 15 residues.

The chain has TRBV7-9 and TRBJ1-1, with D possibly being TRBD1 (6 bases). Germline V gene sequence: CDR1 SEHNR, CDR2 FQNEAQ (reference sequence). This CDR3 contains 13 residues. Trimming stripped 4 bases from V and 9 bases from J, with 15 bases between. CDR3 nucleotide sequence: TGTGCCAGCAGCTACTCCGGGGGGCCAAAAGCTTTCTTT. Amino acid sequence: CASSYSGGPKAFF.

J is TRBJ2-1 and V is TRBV5-4, with D possibly matching TRBD2 (6 bases). In germline, CDR1 is SGHNT, CDR2 YYREEE (reference sequence). The CDR3 is 14 amino acids. The V and J ends lost 0 bases and 7 bases respectively, with 11 bases between them. CDR3 protein: CASSLVAGNNEQFF. CDR3 nucleotide sequence: TGTGCCAGCAGCTTGGTGGCGGGGAATAATGAGCAGTTCTTC.

The rearrangement uses TRBV5-1 and TRBJ2-7, with TRBD2 as a possible D gene (5 bases). The length of the CDR3 is 12 residues. V was trimmed by 2 bases and J by 4 bases, leaving 7 bases between them. The germline V gene encodes CDR1 SGHRS and CDR2 YFSETQ. CDR3 sequence: CASSFRGYEQYF. The CDR3 DNA is TGCGCCAGCAGCTTCCGGGGTTACGAGCAGTACTTC.

This clone was seen just once. V is TRBV7-2 and J is TRBJ1-1; no firm D call. The CDR3 runs 13 residues. Trimming pared 6 bases from V and 1 base from J, leaving 9 bases between. Germline-derived CDR1 and CDR2 are SGHTA and FQGNSA. The CDR3 nucleotides read TGTGCCAGCAGATTTAATAGGAACACTGAAGCTTTCTTT. Its protein product is CASRFNRNTEAFF.

The chain joins TRBV14 to TRBJ2-7; D is perhaps TRBD1 (5 bases). Trimming cost V 1 base and J 7 bases, with 11 bases left between them. The CDR3 covers 13 residues. CDR1 is SGHDN, CDR2 FVKESK, per germline. The CDR3 nucleotides are TGTGCCAGCAGCCAAGTCCTGGGGCATGAGCAGTACTTC. Translation: CASSQVLGHEQYF.